This T cell receptor (beta chain) is from a study of CD4 T cells in relation to SARS-CoV-2 and coronaviruses. The overall study: TCR beta CDR3s were sequenced after roughly nine-day antigen culture of PBMCs. Negative control cultures got HIV-1 Nef peptides or no peptide.

Study-wide findings and caveats: In roughly two thirds of donors, memory CD4+ clonotypes crossrecognized SARS-CoV-2 and at least one common cold coronavirus spike.

CD4+ T cells from unexposed donors were obtained before the COVID-19 pandemic (2011-2018). Isolation of CD4+ T cells took place after around 11 days in culture. As cell numbers allowed, unexposed-donor CD4+ T cells faced SARS-CoV-2 S/N and four cold-coronavirus spikes. In this sample, this clone turned up once. What it binds is unknown. Clones were sequenced by immunoSEQ multiplex PCR, and TCRdb holds only the in-frame ones, with some missing. The top ten clones hold around 17% of a sample with 22,000 or so clones, roughly 70% of them seen once. Sequencing input: CD4+ T cells from PBMCs, cultured in vitro. The receptor was isolated from a human donor in good health.

The CDR3 DNA is TGTGCCAGCAGCTCGACTCACGGGGGGCTAGGTGGTACGCAGTATTTT. It encodes CASSSTHGGLGGTQYF. J is TRBJ2-3 and V is TRBV11-2, with TRBD2 as a possible D gene (7 bases). V gave up 4 bases and J gave up 8 bases, with 22 bases separating them. CDR3 size: 16 residues. Germline values: CDR1 SGHAT, CDR2 FQNNGV.